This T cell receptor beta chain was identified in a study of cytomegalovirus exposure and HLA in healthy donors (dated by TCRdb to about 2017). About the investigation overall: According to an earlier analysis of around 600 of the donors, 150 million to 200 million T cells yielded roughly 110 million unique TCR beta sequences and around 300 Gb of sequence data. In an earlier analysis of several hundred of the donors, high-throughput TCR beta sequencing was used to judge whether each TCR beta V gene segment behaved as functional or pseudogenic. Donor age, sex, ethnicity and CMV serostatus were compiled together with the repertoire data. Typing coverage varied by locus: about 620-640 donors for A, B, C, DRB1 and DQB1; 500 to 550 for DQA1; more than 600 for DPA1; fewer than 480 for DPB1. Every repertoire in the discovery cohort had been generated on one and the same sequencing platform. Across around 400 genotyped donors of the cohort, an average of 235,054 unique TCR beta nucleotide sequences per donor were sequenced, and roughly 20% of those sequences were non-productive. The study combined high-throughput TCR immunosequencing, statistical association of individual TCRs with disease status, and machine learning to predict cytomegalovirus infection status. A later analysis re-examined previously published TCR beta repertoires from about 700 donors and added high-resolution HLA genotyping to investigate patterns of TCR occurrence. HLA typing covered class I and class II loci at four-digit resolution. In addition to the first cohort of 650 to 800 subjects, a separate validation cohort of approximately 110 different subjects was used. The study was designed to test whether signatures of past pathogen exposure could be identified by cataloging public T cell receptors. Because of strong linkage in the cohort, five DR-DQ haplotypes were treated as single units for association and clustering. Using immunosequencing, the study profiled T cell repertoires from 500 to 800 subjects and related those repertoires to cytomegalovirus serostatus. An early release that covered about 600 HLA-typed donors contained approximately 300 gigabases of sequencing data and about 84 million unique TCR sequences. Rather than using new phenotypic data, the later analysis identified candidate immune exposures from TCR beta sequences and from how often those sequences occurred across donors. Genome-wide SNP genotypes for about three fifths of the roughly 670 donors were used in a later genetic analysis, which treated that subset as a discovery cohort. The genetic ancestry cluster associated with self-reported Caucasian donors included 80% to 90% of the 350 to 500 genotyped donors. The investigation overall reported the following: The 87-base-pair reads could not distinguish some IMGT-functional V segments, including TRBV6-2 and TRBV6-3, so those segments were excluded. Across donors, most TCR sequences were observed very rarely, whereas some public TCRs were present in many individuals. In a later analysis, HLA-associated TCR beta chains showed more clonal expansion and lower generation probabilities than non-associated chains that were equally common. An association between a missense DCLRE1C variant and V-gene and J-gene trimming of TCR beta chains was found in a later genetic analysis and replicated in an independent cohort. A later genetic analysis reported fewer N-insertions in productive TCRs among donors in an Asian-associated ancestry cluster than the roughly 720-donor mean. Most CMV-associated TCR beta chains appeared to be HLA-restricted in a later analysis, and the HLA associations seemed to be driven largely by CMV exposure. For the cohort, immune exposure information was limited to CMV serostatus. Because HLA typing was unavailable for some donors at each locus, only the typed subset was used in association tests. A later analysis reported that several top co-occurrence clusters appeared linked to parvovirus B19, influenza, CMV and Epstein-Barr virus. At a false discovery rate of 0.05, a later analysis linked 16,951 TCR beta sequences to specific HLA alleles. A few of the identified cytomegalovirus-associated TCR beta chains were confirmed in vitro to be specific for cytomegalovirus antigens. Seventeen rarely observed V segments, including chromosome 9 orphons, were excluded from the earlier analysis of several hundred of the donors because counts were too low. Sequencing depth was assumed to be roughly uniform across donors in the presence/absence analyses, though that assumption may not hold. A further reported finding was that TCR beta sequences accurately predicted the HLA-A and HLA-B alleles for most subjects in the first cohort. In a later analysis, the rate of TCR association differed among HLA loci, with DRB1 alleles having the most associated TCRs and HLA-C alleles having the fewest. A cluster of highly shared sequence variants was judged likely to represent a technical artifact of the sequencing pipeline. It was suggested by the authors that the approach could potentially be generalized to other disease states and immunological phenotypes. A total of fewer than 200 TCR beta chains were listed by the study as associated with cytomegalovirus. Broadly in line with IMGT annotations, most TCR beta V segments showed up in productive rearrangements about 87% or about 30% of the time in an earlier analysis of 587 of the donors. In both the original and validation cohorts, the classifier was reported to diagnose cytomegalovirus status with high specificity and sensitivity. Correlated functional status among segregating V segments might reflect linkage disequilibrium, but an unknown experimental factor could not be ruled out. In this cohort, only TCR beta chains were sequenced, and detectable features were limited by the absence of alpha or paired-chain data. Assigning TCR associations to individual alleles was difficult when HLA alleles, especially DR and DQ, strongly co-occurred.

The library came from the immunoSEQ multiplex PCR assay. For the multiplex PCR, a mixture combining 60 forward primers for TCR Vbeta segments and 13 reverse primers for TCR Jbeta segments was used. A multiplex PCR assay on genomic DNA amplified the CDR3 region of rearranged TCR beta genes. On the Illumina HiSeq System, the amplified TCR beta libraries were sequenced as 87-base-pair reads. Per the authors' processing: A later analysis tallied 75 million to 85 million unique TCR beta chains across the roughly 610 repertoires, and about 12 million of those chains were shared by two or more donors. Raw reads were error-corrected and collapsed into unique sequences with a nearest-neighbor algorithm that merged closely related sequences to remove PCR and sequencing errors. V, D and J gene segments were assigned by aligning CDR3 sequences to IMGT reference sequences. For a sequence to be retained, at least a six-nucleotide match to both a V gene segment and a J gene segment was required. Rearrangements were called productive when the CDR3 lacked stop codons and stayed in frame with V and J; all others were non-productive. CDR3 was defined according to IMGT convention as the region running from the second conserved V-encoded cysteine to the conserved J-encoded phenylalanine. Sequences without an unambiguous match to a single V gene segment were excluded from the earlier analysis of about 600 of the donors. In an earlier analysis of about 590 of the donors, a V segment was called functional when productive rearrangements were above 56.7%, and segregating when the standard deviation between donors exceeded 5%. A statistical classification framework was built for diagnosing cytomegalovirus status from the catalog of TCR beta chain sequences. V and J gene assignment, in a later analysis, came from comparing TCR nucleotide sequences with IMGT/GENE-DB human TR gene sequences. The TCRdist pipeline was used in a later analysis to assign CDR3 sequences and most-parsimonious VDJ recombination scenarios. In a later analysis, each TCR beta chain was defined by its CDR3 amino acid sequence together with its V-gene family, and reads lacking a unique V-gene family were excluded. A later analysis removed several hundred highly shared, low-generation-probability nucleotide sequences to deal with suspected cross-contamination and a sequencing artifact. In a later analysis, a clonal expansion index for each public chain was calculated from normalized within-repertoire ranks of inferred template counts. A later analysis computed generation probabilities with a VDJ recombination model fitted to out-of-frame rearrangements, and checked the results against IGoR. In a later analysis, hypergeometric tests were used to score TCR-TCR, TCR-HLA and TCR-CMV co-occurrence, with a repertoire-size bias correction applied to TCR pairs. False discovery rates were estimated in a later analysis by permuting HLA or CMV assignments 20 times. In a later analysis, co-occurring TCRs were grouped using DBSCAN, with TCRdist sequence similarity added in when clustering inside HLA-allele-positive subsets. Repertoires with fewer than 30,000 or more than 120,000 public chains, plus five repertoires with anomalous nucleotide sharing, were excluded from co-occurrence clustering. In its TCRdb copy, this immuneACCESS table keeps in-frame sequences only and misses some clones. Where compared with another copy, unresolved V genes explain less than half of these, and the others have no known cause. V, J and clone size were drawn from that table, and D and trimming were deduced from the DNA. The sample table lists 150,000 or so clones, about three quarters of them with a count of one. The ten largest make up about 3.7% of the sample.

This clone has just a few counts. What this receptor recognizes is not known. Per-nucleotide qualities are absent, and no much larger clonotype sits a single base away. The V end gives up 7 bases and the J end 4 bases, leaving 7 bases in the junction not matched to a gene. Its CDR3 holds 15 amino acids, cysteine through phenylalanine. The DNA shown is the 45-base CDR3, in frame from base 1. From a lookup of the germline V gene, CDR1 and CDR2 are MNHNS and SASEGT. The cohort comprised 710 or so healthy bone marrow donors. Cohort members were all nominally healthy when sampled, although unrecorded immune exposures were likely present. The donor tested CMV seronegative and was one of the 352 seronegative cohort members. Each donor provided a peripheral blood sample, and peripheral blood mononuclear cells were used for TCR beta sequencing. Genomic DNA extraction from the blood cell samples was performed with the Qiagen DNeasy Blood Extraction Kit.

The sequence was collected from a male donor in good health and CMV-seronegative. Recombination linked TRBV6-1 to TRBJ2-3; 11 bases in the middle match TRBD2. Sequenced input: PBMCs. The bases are TGTGCCAGCATCGTACTAGCGGGAGTTGCAGATACGCAGTATTTT. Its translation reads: CASIVLAGVADTQYF.